The 22 T cell receptor beta chains in this list originate from one sample, sequenced in a study of T cells in Graves' hyperthyroidism and ophthalmopathy. RNA transcripts were the template for amplifying TCR beta CDR3 regions. Carried out on the TCR CDR3, a first-round RT-PCR used the HTBI primer set. MiXCR was run by TCRdb on the multiplex PCR reads, yielding one entry per CDR3 protein. Of hundreds of thousands of distinct CDR3 sequences in the sample, roughly 15% were seen once. The sample was blood. The receptors derive from a woman aged 50 to 60 with Graves' ophthalmopathy.

This clonotype was observed a handful of times. One end of the junction varies from germline; a read error may be responsible. This chain uses TRBV7-3 with TRBJ2-5, with 16 bases identical to TRBD2. Germline CDR1 and CDR2: SGHTA and FQGTGA. This CDR3 is 16 amino acids long. The DNA for the CDR3 is TGTGCCAGCAGCCTTCACCCGGGACTAGCGGGAGGGCTGTGGCACTTC. It is translated as CASSLHPGLAGGLWHF.

This sequence joins TRBV13 and TRBJ2-3, with 7 bases aligning to TRBD2. V shed 5 bases, J shed 3 bases, and the junction held 11 bases outside the gene matches. Germline V gives CDR1 PRHDT, CDR2 FYEKMQ (reference sequence). The CDR3 has 16 amino acids. The DNA for the CDR3 is TGTGCCAGCAGCACCTGGCTCGGGGGGAGGACAGATACGCAGTATTTT. Translated, it gives CASSTWLGGRTDTQYF.

J is TRBJ1-2 and V is TRBV25-1; TRBD1 might be the D (5 bases). Germline values: CDR1 MGHDK, CDR2 SYGVNS. This CDR3 has 14 amino acids. Trimming removed 7 bases at V and 8 bases at J, with 20 bases between. The CDR3 sequence: CASKAEGSASGYTF. The CDR3 nucleotides are TGTGCCAGCAAAGCGGAGGGGTCGGCTAGCGGCTACACCTTC.

Only a few counts were recorded for this clonotype. This chain joins TRBV24-1 and TRBJ2-1, with a weak D call TRBD2 (6 bases). Trimming pared 10 bases from V and 1 base from J, leaving 13 bases between. The germline CDR1 and CDR2 sequences are KGHDR and SFDVKD. This CDR3 spans 14 amino acids. CDR3 amino acids: CATTGGVSYNEQFF. The CDR3 DNA reads as TGTGCCACAACAGGAGGGGTTTCCTACAATGAGCAGTTCTTC.

This clonotype was picked up many times. The rearrangement uses TRBV5-6 and TRBJ2-7; D possibly corresponds to TRBD2 (6 bases). Trimming cost V 2 bases and J 1 base, with 10 bases left between them. From germline, CDR1 is SGHDT and CDR2 YYEEEE. This CDR3 is 14 amino acids long. The CDR3 protein is CASSFGGDSYEQYF. The CDR3 DNA reads as TGTGCCAGCAGCTTTGGAGGGGATTCCTACGAGCAGTACTTC.

The CDR3 DNA reads TGTGCCAGCAGGAGGGATTTCAGTCAGCCCCAGCATTTT. It encodes CASRRDFSQPQHF. The chain combines TRBV6-2 or TRBV6-3 with TRBJ1-5; unclear D gene. There are 13 residues in the CDR3. V was shortened by 6 bases and J by 6 bases, with 12 bases between the two germline ends. CDR1 is MNHEY, CDR2 SVGEGT, per germline.

This clonotype was seen ten or more times. This rearrangement joins TRBV5-1 to TRBJ2-1; the D call may be TRBD1 or TRBD2 (5 bases each). Germline-derived CDR1 and CDR2 are SGHRS and YFSETQ. This CDR3 comprises 14 residues. Deletions cut 6 bases from V and 7 bases from J, with 17 bases between. CDR3 DNA: TGCGCCAGCATGAGATTTGGGGGAGTGAATGAGCAGTTCTTC. Encoded protein: CASMRFGGVNEQFF.

This clonotype was seen a handful of times. V and J are TRBV29-1 and TRBJ2-3, with D hard to call. The germline V gene has CDR1 SQVTM and CDR2 ANQGSEA. V lost 6 bases and J lost 2, with 3 bases in between. The CDR3 length is 10 residues. The CDR3 protein is CSVFTDTQYF. For the CDR3, the DNA is TGCAGCGTATTCACAGATACGCAGTATTTT.

This clonotype was detected only a few times. This sequence joins TRBV29-1 and TRBJ2-3; 11 bases agree with TRBD2. V shed 5 bases and J 4 bases; nucleotides not matched to a gene: 2. This CDR3 comprises 13 residues. Germline CDR1 and CDR2: SQVTM and ANQGSEA. The CDR3 sequence: CSVTLAGADTQYF. CDR3 coding DNA: TGCAGCGTTACACTAGCGGGAGCAGATACGCAGTATTTT.

This clonotype was seen many times. The genes are TRBV12-3 or TRBV12-4 and TRBJ2-7, with 9 bases fitting TRBD2. The CDR3 consists of 15 residues. With 6 bases clipped from V and 7 bases from J, the junction kept 13 bases outside the gene matches. CDR3 in amino acids: CASSTSGGRGGEQYF. Here the CDR3 DNA reads TGTGCCAGCAGCACATCAGGCGGGAGGGGTGGTGAGCAGTACTTC.

This clonotype was detected ten times or more. CDR3 sequence reads: CSVEGPSQETQYF. CDR3 DNA: TGCAGTGTTGAGGGGCCCTCCCAAGAGACCCAGTACTTC. V usage is TRBV20-1 and J usage is TRBJ2-5; D might be TRBD1 or TRBD2, each matching 5 bases. V dropped 7 bases and J dropped 1 base, with 13 bases sitting between them. The CDR3 covers 13 residues. Germline V gene sequence: CDR1 DFQATT, CDR2 SNEGSKA (reference sequence).

The chain uses TRBV20-1 and TRBJ2-1, with D possibly being TRBD2 (6 bases). Germline CDR1 DFQATT, CDR2 SNEGSKA (reference sequence). CDR3 length: 13 residues. Between the trimmed V and J ends, which lost 7 bases and 8 bases, there was a span of 18 bases. CDR3 DNA: TGCAGTGTGGGACTTGGACATTACGATGAGCAGTTCTTC. Amino acid sequence: CSVGLGHYDEQFF.

The CDR3 bases are TGTGCCAGCAGTGGCGGACTAGCGGAGAACCTCCAAGAGACCCAGTACTTC. Amino acids: CASSGGLAENLQETQYF. The chain recombines TRBV28 with TRBJ2-5; TRBD2 matches 10 bases. The CDR3 is 17 amino acids. V lost 5 bases, J lost 1 base, and 10 bases stayed unmatched. CDR1 and CDR2 from the germline V gene are MDHEN and SYDVKM.

This clonotype has at least ten counts. This chain links TRBV7-2 with TRBJ2-1; D may be TRBD2 (5 bases). The CDR3 is 16 amino acids. Trimming left V 2 bases short and J 3 bases short, with 14 bases between. CDR1 and CDR2 from the germline V gene are SGHTA and FQGNSA. The CDR3 coding sequence is TGTGCCAGCAGCTTAAGGCCCGAGGGCCTCTACAATGAGCAGTTCTTC. It codes for CASSLRPEGLYNEQFF.

In regard to this clonotype: Given a much more abundant clone one base away, this may be a read error. This CDR3 fails to terminate in the conserved phenylalanine or tryptophan, so it likely reflects a read error. This sequence joins TRBV6-2 or TRBV6-3 and TRBJ2-5; 8 nucleotides agree with TRBD2. Germline V gene lookup returns CDR1 MNHEY and CDR2 SVGEGT. J was trimmed by 2 bases and V by 2 bases; bases with no gene match: 7. This CDR3 region has 16 residues. The CDR3 is CASSYLRVAGQETQYL. DNA for the CDR3: TGTGCCAGCAGTTACCTCAGGGTAGCGGGACAAGAGACCCAGTACCTC.

V usage is TRBV27 and J usage is TRBJ2-1; maybe TRBD1 (6 bases). Per germline, CDR1 MNHEY and CDR2 SMNVEV (reference sequence). Trimming stripped 6 bases from V and 4 bases from J, with 13 bases between. The CDR3 is 14 amino acids. CDR3 residues: CASSRGTQYNEQFF. The CDR3 nucleotides are TGTGCCAGCAGCAGGGGCACCCAATACAATGAGCAGTTCTTC.

The gene calls are TRBV19 and TRBJ2-1; D perhaps matches TRBD2 (6 bases). The CDR3 covers 14 residues. The V end lost 6 bases, the J end lost 2 bases, and 11 bases lay between the germline ends. The germline V gene encodes CDR1 LNHDA and CDR2 SQIVND (reference sequence). The CDR3 DNA is TGTGCCAGTAGGACGGGAGAAACCTACAATGAGCAGTTCTTC. Translated: CASRTGETYNEQFF.

The table lists this clonotype with many counts. The chain employs TRBV5-1 and TRBJ2-7; weak D call: TRBD1 (6 bases). The CDR3 has 14 residues. The germline gives CDR1 SGHRS, CDR2 YFSETQ. Deletions cut 0 bases from V and 5 bases from J, with 12 bases between. The CDR3 DNA sequence: TGCGCCAGCAGCTTGGGGCAGGGGTCCCACGAGCAGTACTTC. It specifies CASSLGQGSHEQYF.

This clonotype has a count of ten or more. V usage is TRBV7-3 and J usage is TRBJ1-6; D unresolved. Germline CDR1 and CDR2: SGHTA and FQGTGA. Trimming took off 5 bases at V and 5 bases at J, with 13 bases between the two ends. This CDR3 spans 15 amino acids. The CDR3 loop is CASSRGPMDNSPLHF. Written as DNA, the CDR3 is TGTGCCAGCAGCCGCGGACCGATGGATAATTCACCCCTCCACTTT.

This clonotype was counted many times. The chain has TRBV11-3 and TRBJ2-5, with 11 bases that match TRBD2. The CDR3 is 15 amino acids. V shed 8 bases and J 5 bases; nucleotides not matched to a gene: 10. Germline CDR1 and CDR2: SGHNT and YENEEA. CDR3 DNA: TGTGCCAGCCGGTTAGCGGGAGGGTCGCTGGAGACCCAGTACTTC. This sequence encodes CASRLAGGSLETQYF.

There are many counts of this clonotype. The chain is built from TRBV20-1 and TRBJ2-5; D tentatively reads TRBD1 or TRBD2 (5 bases each). Germline V lookup: CDR1 DFQATT, CDR2 SNEGSKA (reference sequence). The CDR3 consists of 13 residues. The germline V and J ends were trimmed by 5 bases and 5 bases, with 15 bases remaining between them. CDR3 DNA: TGCAGTGCTCCGGGACCGAGCTGGGAGACCCAGTACTTC. It translates to CSAPGPSWETQYF.

The sample holds a few counts of this clonotype. The rearrangement joins TRBV9 to TRBJ1-6; D might be TRBD1 (5 bases). Germline CDR1 reads SGDLS; CDR2 reads YYNGEE. V was trimmed by 3 bases and J by 5 bases, leaving 12 bases between them. The CDR3 totals 15 residues. The CDR3 is CASSGGTANNSPLHF. CDR3 DNA sequence: TGTGCCAGCAGCGGGGGGACGGCCAATAATTCACCCCTCCACTTT.